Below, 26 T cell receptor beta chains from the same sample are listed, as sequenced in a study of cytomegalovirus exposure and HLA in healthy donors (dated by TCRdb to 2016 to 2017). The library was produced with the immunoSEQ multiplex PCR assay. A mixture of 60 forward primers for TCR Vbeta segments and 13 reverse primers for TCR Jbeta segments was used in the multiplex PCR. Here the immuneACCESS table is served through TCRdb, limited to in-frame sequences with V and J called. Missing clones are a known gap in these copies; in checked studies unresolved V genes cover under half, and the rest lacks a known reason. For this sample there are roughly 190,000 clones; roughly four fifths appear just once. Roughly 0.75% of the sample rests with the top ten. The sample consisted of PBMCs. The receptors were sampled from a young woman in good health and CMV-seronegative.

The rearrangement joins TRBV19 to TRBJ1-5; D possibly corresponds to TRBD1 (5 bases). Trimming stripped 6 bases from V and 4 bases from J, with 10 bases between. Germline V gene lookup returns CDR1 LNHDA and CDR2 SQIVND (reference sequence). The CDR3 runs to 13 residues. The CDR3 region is CASSEGVNQPQHF. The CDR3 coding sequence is TGTGCCAGTAGCGAAGGGGTGAATCAGCCCCAGCATTTT.

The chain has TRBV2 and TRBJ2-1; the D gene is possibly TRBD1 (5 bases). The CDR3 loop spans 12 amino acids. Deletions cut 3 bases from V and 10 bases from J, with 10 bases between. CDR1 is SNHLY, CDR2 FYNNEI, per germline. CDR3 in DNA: TGTGCCAGCAGTGATAAGGGGATCGAGCAGTTCTTC. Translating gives CASSDKGIEQFF.

The CDR3 reads CASRVPPRFSNQPQHF. In DNA, the CDR3 is TGCGCCAGCAGAGTCCCTCCGCGCTTTAGCAATCAGCCCCAGCATTTT. The V gene is TRBV23-1, the J gene TRBJ1-5; no firm D call. TRBV23-1 has ORF status, its function being uncertain. There are 16 residues in the CDR3. The ends were cut back, 6 bases at V and 0 bases at J, with 15 bases in the middle.

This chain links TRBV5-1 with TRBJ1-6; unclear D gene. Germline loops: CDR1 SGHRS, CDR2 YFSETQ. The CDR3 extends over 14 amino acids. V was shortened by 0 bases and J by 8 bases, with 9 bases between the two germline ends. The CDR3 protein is CASSLEVEDSPLHF. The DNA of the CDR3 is TGCGCCAGCAGCTTGGAAGTTGAGGATTCACCCCTCCACTTT.

The CDR3 DNA is TGTGCCAGCTCACCACCCGGAGGGGCCTACAATGAGCAGTTCTTC. This codes for CASSPPGGAYNEQFF. This chain uses TRBV18 with TRBJ2-1; the D gene is possibly TRBD2 (6 bases). V was clipped by 0 bases and J by 2 bases, with 8 bases between them. This CDR3 spans 15 amino acids. CDR1 and CDR2 (germline): KGHSH, LQKENI. The full variable domain, completed using reference TRBV18 and TRBJ2-1, is NAGVMQNPRHLVRRRGQEARLRCSPMKGHSHVYWYRQLPEEGLKFMVYLQKENIIDESGMPKERFSAEFPKEGPSILRIQQVVRGDSAAYFCASSPPGGAYNEQFFGPGTRLTVL.

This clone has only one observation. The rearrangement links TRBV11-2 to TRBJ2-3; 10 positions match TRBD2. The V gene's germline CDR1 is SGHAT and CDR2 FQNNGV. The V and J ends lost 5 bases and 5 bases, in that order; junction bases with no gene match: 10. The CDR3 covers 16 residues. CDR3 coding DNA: TGTGCCAGCAGCCCGAGGAGCGGGGGGGCTAGAGATACGCAGTATTTT. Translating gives CASSPRSGGARDTQYF.

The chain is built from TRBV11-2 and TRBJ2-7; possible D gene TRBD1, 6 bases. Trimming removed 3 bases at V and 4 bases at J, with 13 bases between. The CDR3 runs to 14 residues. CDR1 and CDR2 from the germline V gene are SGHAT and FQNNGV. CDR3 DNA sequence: TGTGCCAGCAGCTTTTCAGGGGCGGGTTACGAGCAGTACTTC. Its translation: CASSFSGAGYEQYF.

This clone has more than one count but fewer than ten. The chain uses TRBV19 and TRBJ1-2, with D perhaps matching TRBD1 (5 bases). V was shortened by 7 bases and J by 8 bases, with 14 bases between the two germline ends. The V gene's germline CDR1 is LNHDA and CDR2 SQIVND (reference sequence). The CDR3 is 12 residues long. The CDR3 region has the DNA TGTGCCAGTATGGGAATGGGGCAAGGCTACACCTTC. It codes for CASMGMGQGYTF.

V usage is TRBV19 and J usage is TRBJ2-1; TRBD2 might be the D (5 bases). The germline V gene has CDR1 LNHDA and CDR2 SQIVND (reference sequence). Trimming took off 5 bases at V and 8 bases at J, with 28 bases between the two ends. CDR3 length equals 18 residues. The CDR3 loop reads CASSPGPPTRAAVDEQFF. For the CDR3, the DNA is TGTGCCAGTAGTCCTGGGCCCCCCACTAGGGCCGCCGTTGATGAGCAGTTCTTC.

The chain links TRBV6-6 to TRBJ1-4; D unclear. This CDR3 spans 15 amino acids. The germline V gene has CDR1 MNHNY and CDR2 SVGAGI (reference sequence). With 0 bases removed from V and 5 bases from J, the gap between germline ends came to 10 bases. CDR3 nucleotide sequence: TGTGCCAGCAGTTACTCGCTCCAAGCAAATGAAAAACTGTTTTTT. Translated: CASSYSLQANEKLFF.

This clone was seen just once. The CDR3 here is CASSSGQGHYGYTF. The CDR3 DNA sequence: TGTGCCAGCAGCTCTGGACAGGGCCACTATGGCTACACCTTC. The V gene is TRBV13, the J gene TRBJ1-2; 8 positions match TRBD1. The junction had 4 bases not matched to a gene; V was cut back by 4 bases and J by 3 bases. Germline lookup yields CDR1 PRHDT and CDR2 FYEKMQ (reference sequence). The CDR3 runs to 14 residues.

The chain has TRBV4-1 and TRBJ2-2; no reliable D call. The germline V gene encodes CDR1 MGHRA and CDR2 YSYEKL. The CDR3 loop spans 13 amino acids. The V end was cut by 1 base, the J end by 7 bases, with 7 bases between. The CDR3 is CASSQAAVGELFF. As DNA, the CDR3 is TGCGCCAGCAGCCAAGCGGCGGTCGGGGAGCTGTTTTTT.

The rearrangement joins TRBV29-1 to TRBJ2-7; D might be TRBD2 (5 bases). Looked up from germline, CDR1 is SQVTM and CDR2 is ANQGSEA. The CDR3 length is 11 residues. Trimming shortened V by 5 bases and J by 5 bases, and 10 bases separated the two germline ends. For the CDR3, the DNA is TGCAGCGTTCGGTCCGGGAACGAGCAGTACTTC. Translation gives CSVRSGNEQYF.

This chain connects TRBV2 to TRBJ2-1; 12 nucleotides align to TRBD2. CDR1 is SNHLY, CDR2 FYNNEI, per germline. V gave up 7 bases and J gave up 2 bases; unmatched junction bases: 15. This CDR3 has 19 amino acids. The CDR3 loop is CASIGASGGASSTYNEQFF. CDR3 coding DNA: TGTGCCAGCATTGGCGCTAGCGGGGGGGCTTCCAGCACCTACAATGAGCAGTTCTTC.

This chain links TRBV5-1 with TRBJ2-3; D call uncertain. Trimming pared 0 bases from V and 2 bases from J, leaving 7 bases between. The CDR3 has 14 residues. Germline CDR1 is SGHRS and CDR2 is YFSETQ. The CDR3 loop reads CASSLGATTDTQYF. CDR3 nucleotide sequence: TGCGCCAGCAGCTTGGGGGCAACCACAGATACGCAGTATTTT. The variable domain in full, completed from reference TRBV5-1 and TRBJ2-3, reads KAGVTQTPRYLIKTRGQQVTLSCSPISGHRSVSWYQQTPGQGLQFLFEYFSETQRNKGNFPGRFSGRQFSNSRSEMNVSTLELGDSALYLCASSLGATTDTQYFGPGTRLTVL.

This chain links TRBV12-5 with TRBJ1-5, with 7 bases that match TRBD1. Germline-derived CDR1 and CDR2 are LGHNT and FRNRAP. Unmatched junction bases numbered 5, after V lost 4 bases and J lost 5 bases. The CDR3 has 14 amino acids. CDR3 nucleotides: TGTGCTAGTGGTTGGGGACAGTTGGATCAGCCCCAGCATTTT. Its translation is CASGWGQLDQPQHF.

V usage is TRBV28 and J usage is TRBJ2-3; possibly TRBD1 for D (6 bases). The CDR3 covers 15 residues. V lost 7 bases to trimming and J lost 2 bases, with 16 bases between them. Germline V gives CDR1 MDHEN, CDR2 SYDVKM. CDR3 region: CASTFGRGDTDTQYF. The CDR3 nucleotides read TGTGCCAGCACCTTCGGCAGGGGCGACACAGATACGCAGTATTTT.

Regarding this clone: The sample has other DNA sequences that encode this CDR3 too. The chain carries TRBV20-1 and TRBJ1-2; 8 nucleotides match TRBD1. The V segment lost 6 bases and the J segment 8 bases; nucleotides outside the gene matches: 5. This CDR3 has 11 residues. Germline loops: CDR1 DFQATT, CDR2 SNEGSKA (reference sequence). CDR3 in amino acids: CSARTGYGYTF. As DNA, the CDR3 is TGCAGTGCCAGGACAGGGTACGGCTACACCTTC.

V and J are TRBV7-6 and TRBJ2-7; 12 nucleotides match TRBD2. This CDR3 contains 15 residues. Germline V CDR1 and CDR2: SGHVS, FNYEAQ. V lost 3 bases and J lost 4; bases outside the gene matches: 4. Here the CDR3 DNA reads TGTGCCAGCAGCTTTACTAGCGGGGGGATTTACGAGCAGTACTTC. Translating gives CASSFTSGGIYEQYF.

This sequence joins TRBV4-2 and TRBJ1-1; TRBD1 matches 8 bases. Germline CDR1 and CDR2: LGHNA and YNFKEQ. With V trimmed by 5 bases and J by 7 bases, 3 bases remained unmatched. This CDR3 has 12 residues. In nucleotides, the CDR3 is TGTGCCAGCAGCGCTGGACAGGGTGAAGCTTTCTTT. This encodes CASSAGQGEAFF.

The CDR3, as DNA: TGTGCCGCCGGCGGCTTCAGCAATCAGCCCCAGCATTTT. Its protein is CAAGGFSNQPQHF. The J gene is TRBJ1-5, the V gene TRBV7-9; D unresolved. Trimming stripped 11 bases from V and 1 base from J, with 12 bases between. CDR1 is SEHNR, CDR2 FQNEAQ, per germline (reference sequence). There are 13 residues in the CDR3.

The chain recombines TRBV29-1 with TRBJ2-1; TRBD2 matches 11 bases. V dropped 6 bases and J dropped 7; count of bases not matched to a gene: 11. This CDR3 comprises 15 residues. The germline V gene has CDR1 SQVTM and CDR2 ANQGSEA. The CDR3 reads CSVGGGLADGNEQFF. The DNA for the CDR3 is TGCAGCGTGGGGGGGGGACTAGCGGATGGGAATGAGCAGTTCTTC.

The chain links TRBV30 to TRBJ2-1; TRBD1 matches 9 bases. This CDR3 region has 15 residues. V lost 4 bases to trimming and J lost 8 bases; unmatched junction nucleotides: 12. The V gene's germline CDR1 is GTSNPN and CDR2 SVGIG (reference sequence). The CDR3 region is CAWTQGTGRADEQFF. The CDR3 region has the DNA TGTGCCTGGACCCAGGGGACAGGGCGGGCAGATGAGCAGTTCTTC.

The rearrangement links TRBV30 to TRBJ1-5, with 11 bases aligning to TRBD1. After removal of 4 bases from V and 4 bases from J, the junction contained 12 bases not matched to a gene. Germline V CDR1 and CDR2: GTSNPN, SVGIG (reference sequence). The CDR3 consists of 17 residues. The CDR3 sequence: CAWTLNSGTGGNQPQHF. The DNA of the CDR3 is TGTGCCTGGACCTTAAACTCCGGGACAGGGGGAAATCAGCCCCAGCATTTT.

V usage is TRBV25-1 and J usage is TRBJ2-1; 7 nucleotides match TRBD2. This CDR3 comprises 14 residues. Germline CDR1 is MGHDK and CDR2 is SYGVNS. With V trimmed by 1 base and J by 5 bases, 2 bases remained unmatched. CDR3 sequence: CASSEFLADNEQFF. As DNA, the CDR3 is TGTGCCAGCAGTGAATTCCTAGCGGACAATGAGCAGTTCTTC.

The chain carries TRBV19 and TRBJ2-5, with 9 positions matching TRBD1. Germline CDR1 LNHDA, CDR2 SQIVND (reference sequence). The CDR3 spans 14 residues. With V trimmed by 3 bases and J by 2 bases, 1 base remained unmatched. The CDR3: CASSIGTGQETQYF. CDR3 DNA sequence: TGTGCCAGTAGTATTGGGACAGGGCAAGAGACCCAGTACTTC.